A single sample is the source of the 24 T cell receptor beta chains below, sequenced in a study of shared clonotypes between healthy human individuals. Sequencing was performed with immunoSEQ multiplex PCR; in TCRdb, only in-frame clones are kept and a portion is missing. The sample has around 2.1 million clones, roughly 91% seen once; the top ten hold 1.7%. CD8 cells classed as naive were CD45RO-negative and positively selected for CCR7, excluding terminally differentiated effector memory CD45RA+ cells. Sequenced: naive CD8+ T cells from PBMCs. Source of these receptors: a young man in good health. Some clones in this sample may be carry-over from other donors' samples.

J is TRBJ2-1 and V is TRBV9; 10 nucleotides line up with TRBD1. Trimming took 4 bases from V and 7 from J; bases not matched to a gene: 5. This CDR3 comprises 14 residues. Germline loops: CDR1 SGDLS, CDR2 YYNGEE. This CDR3 is CASSPGDRGNEQFF. DNA for the CDR3: TGTGCCAGCAGCCCGGGGGACAGGGGAAATGAGCAGTTCTTC. The full variable domain, its missing parts supplied by reference TRBV9 and TRBJ2-1, is DSGVTQTPKHLITATGQRVTLRCSPRSGDLSVYWYQQSLDQGLQFLIQYYNGEERAKGNILERFSAQQFPDLHSELNLSSLELGDSALYFCASSPGDRGNEQFFGPGTRLTVL.

The chain links TRBV6-1 to TRBJ2-7; 11 bases align to TRBD1. The junction had 5 bases not matched to a gene; V was cut back by 6 bases and J by 1 base. The length of the CDR3 is 15 residues. Germline-derived CDR1 and CDR2 are MNHNS and SASEGT. CDR3 amino acids: CASRLGQGASYEQYF. DNA for the CDR3: TGTGCCAGCAGACTAGGACAGGGGGCATCCTACGAGCAGTACTTC.

V gene TRBV5-5 combines with J gene TRBJ1-2; D call uncertain. Between the trimmed V and J ends, which lost 4 bases and 4 bases, there was a span of 17 bases. Germline V lookup: CDR1 SGHKS, CDR2 YYEKEE (reference sequence). There are 15 residues in the CDR3. This CDR3 reads CASSPSPRMSYGYTF. The CDR3 region has the DNA TGTGCCAGCAGCCCCAGCCCCCGAATGAGCTATGGCTACACCTTC.

Remarks on this clone: At the DNA level, this CDR3 is encoded by other sequences in the same sample as well. The chain has TRBV27 and TRBJ1-2; no firm D call. CDR3 length: 14 residues. The V end was cut by 0 bases, the J end by 2 bases, with 7 bases between. Per the germline V gene, CDR1 is MNHEY and CDR2 is SMNVEV (reference sequence). Written as DNA, the CDR3 is TGTGCCAGCAGTTTATCGCGCACAAACTATGGCTACACCTTC. This sequence encodes CASSLSRTNYGYTF.

This chain connects TRBV7-9 to TRBJ1-2, with D tentatively TRBD1 (5 bases). The CDR3 consists of 13 residues. CDR1 SEHNR and CDR2 FQNEAQ come from the germline V gene (reference sequence). V shed 5 bases and J shed 4 bases, with 11 bases lying between them. The CDR3 DNA is TGTGCCAGCAGCCCTGCGGGGCCCTATGGCTACACCTTC. This translates into CASSPAGPYGYTF.

The sample holds a few counts of this clone. Other nucleotide sequences from this sample produce the same CDR3. The CDR3 bases are TGTGCCAGCAGTTTACGGGGGAGTGAAGCTTTCTTT. Protein sequence: CASSLRGSEAFF. The chain carries TRBV28 and TRBJ1-1, with a possible D match to TRBD1 (5 bases). This CDR3 is 12 amino acids long. Per the germline V gene, CDR1 is MDHEN and CDR2 is SYDVKM. The germline V and J ends were trimmed by 2 bases and 7 bases, with 8 bases remaining between them.

The J gene is TRBJ2-7, the V gene TRBV5-1; D may correspond to TRBD1 or TRBD2 (5 bases each). Trimming removed 2 bases from V and 3 bases from J, with 12 bases in between. The CDR3 is 14 residues long. CDR1 is SGHRS, CDR2 YFSETQ, per germline. DNA of the CDR3: TGCGCCAGCAGCTTTCGGGGTGGGGGCTACGAGCAGTACTTC. Protein sequence: CASSFRGGGYEQYF.

The chain joins TRBV4-3 to TRBJ2-3; 9 nucleotides match TRBD2. The germline V gene encodes CDR1 LGHNA and CDR2 YSLEER. V lost 4 bases, J lost 2 bases, and 10 bases stayed unmatched. The CDR3 is 17 amino acids. The CDR3 is CASSPLAGAEDTDTQYF. The CDR3 nucleotides are TGCGCCAGCAGCCCATTAGCGGGAGCAGAAGACACAGATACGCAGTATTTT.

The chain recombines TRBV28 with TRBJ2-7; 11 bases agree with TRBD2. V shed 3 bases, J shed 4 bases, and the junction held 11 bases outside the gene matches. CDR1 and CDR2 (germline): MDHEN, SYDVKM. The CDR3 is 17 amino acids. The CDR3 here is CASSFSNTGTSGYEQYF. The CDR3 DNA is TGTGCCAGCAGTTTCTCCAATACCGGGACTAGCGGATACGAGCAGTACTTC.

V gene TRBV5-6 combines with J gene TRBJ2-2, with TRBD2 matching 8 bases. Losses at the gene ends were 1 base for V and 3 bases for J; bases not matched to a gene: 5. Germline lookup yields CDR1 SGHDT and CDR2 YYEEEE. The length of the CDR3 is 16 residues. CDR3 DNA: TGTGCCAGCAGCTTGACCGGGAGGGCCCACACCGGGGAGCTGTTTTTT. It is translated as CASSLTGRAHTGELFF.

The gene calls are TRBV4-1 and TRBJ2-5; D remains unclear. Gene TRBJ2-7 matches the end of the DNA better, so the J call may be wrong. The CDR3 consists of 13 residues. In germline, CDR1 is MGHRA, CDR2 YSYEKL. In DNA form, the CDR3 reads TGCGCCAGCAGCCAAGTGACCTCCTACGAGCAGTACTTC. Its translation is CASSQVTSYEQYF.

The rearrangement links TRBV9 to TRBJ2-7; D may be TRBD1 or TRBD2 (5 bases each). The CDR3 is made up of 15 amino acids. The V gene lost 2 bases and the J gene lost 2 bases, with 14 bases spanning the gap. CDR1 and CDR2 from the germline V gene are SGDLS and YYNGEE. In nucleotides, the CDR3 is TGTGCCAGCAGCGTTGGAGACTACAGGACCTACGAGCAGTACTTC. Translating it yields CASSVGDYRTYEQYF.

Worth noting for this clone: The sample has other DNA sequences that encode this CDR3 too. This chain connects TRBV28 to TRBJ2-2, with D uncertain. Trimming removed 1 base at V and 5 bases at J, with 2 bases between. Germline CDR1 MDHEN, CDR2 SYDVKM. CDR3 size: 12 residues. CDR3 in amino acids: CASSLYTGELFF. The CDR3 region has the DNA TGTGCCAGCAGTTTATATACCGGGGAGCTGTTTTTT.

This rearrangement joins TRBV28 to TRBJ1-5; D is possibly TRBD1 (6 bases). CDR3 size: 15 residues. V was cut by 5 bases and J by 4 bases, with 15 bases left in between. Germline-derived CDR1 and CDR2 are MDHEN and SYDVKM. The CDR3, as DNA: TGTGCCAGCAGTCTTGGGACACTAAATAATCAGCCCCAGCATTTT. Residues: CASSLGTLNNQPQHF. Together with reference TRBV28 and TRBJ1-5, the CDR3 gives the full variable domain: DVKVTQSSRYLVKRTGEKVFLECVQDMDHENMFWYRQDPGLGLRLIYFSYDVKMKEKGDIPEGYSVSREKKERFSLILESASTNQTSMYLCASSLGTLNNQPQHFGDGTRLSIL.

The chain links TRBV7-2 to TRBJ1-4; 7 nucleotides line up with TRBD1. CDR1 SGHTA and CDR2 FQGNSA come from the germline V gene. CDR3 length: 15 residues. V shed 3 bases, J shed 0 bases, and the junction held 1 base outside the gene matches. The CDR3 DNA reads as TGTGCCAGCAGCTTCAGGGGGGCAACTAATGAAAAACTGTTTTTT. This translates into CASSFRGATNEKLFF.

The chain couples TRBV7-3 to TRBJ2-2; the D is unclear. Germline V gene data show CDR1 as SGHTA and CDR2 as FQGTGA. The CDR3 consists of 11 residues. Trimming left V 5 bases short and J 5 bases short, with 3 bases between. The chain's CDR3 is CASSPTGELFF. The CDR3 DNA sequence: TGTGCCAGCAGCCCGACCGGGGAGCTGTTTTTT. The complete variable domain, with remaining parts taken from reference TRBV7-3 and TRBJ2-2, reads GAGVSQTPSNKVTEKGKYVELRCDPISGHTALYWYRQSLGQGPEFLIYFQGTGAADDSGLPNDRFFAVRPEGSVSTLKIQRTERGDSAVYLCASSPTGELFFGEGSRLTVL.

This rearrangement joins TRBV9 to TRBJ2-7; a possible D gene is TRBD1 (5 bases). V gave up 0 bases and J gave up 2 bases, with 15 bases separating them. Germline values: CDR1 SGDLS, CDR2 YYNGEE. The CDR3 covers 16 residues. The DNA for the CDR3 is TGTGCCAGCAGCGTAGCGTGGGGCGGCGGAGCCTACGAGCAGTACTTC. Amino acids: CASSVAWGGGAYEQYF.

The rearrangement uses TRBV27 and TRBJ2-7; 10 nucleotides agree with TRBD2. Looked up from germline, CDR1 is MNHEY and CDR2 is SMNVEV (reference sequence). The CDR3 length is 15 residues. V shed 5 bases, J shed 3 bases, and the junction held 7 bases outside the gene matches. The CDR3 coding sequence is TGTGCCAGCAGTCTTAGCGGGGGGTACCTCTACGAGCAGTACTTC. Its protein is CASSLSGGYLYEQYF.

V is TRBV6-1 and J is TRBJ1-4; the D gene is possibly TRBD1 (6 bases). The CDR3 covers 12 residues. CDR1 and CDR2 from the germline V gene are MNHNS and SASEGT. The V gene lost 5 bases and the J gene lost 10 bases, with 11 bases spanning the gap. This CDR3 reads CASSQSGAKLFF. The CDR3, as DNA: TGTGCCAGCAGTCAATCAGGGGCAAAACTGTTTTTT.

The CDR3 DNA sequence: TGTGCCAGCAGTTTACGGTTGAATGAAAAACTGTTTTTT. Its protein is CASSLRLNEKLFF. The chain has TRBV27 and TRBJ1-4; D not certain. V lost 2 bases to trimming and J lost 5 bases, with 6 bases between them. The CDR3 covers 13 residues. Germline V lookup: CDR1 MNHEY, CDR2 SMNVEV (reference sequence).

The chain combines TRBV29-1 with TRBJ2-7; D may be TRBD1 or TRBD2 (5 bases each). The CDR3 extends over 13 amino acids. Germline-derived CDR1 and CDR2 are SQVTM and ANQGSEA. The V end lost 5 bases, the J end lost 2 bases, and 13 bases lay between the germline ends. The CDR3 sequence: CSVSPGPPYEQYF. The CDR3, as DNA: TGCAGCGTTAGTCCGGGACCTCCCTACGAGCAGTACTTC.

The J gene is TRBJ2-7, the V gene TRBV30; 10 nucleotides match TRBD1. The length of the CDR3 is 15 residues. V shed 5 bases and J 3 bases; nucleotides not matched to a gene: 10. The V gene's germline CDR1 is GTSNPN and CDR2 SVGIG (reference sequence). DNA of the CDR3: TGTGCCTGGCGTACCCCCCGGGACAGGGGCTACGAGCAGTACTTC. It encodes CAWRTPRDRGYEQYF.

This sequence joins TRBV25-1 and TRBJ2-7, with D maybe TRBD2 (5 bases). CDR1 is MGHDK and CDR2 is SYGVNS in the germline V gene. Trimming removed 4 bases at V and 4 bases at J, with 11 bases between. CDR3 length: 13 residues. The DNA of the CDR3 is TGTGCCAGCAGTGCTGTCCGGGAATACGAGCAGTACTTC. This codes for CASSAVREYEQYF.

The chain links TRBV10-3 to TRBJ2-1; D is tentatively TRBD1 or TRBD2 (5 bases each). The CDR3 runs to 14 residues. Germline-derived CDR1 and CDR2 are ENHRY and SYGVKD. The ends were cut back, 6 bases at V and 4 bases at J, with 13 bases in the middle. Written as DNA, the CDR3 is TGTGCCATCAGGGGAGTGGGGGTATACAATGAGCAGTTCTTC. Protein: CAIRGVGVYNEQFF.